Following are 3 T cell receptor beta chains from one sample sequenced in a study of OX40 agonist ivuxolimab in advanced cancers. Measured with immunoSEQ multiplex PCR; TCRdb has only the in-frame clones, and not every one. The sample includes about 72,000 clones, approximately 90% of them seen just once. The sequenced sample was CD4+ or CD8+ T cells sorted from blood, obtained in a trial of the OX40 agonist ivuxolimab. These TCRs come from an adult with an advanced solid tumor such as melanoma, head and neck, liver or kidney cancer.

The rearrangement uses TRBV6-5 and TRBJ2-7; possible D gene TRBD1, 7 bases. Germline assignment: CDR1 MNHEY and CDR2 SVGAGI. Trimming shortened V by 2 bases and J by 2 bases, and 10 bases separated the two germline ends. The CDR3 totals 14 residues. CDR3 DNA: TGTGCCAGCAGTTACGGCAGGGGGGCCTACGAGCAGTACTTC. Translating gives CASSYGRGAYEQYF.

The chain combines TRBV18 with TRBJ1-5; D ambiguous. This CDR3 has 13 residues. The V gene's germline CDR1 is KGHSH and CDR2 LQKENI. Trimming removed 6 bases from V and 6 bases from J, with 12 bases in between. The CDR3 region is CASSRDTGQPQHF. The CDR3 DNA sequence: TGTGCCAGCTCTCGAGACACCGGTCAGCCCCAGCATTTT.

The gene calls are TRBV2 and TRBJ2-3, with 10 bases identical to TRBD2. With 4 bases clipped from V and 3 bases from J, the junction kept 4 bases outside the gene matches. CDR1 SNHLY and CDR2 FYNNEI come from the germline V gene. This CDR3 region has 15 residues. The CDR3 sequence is CASSALAGVTDTQYF. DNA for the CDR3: TGTGCCAGCAGTGCCCTAGCGGGAGTTACAGATACGCAGTATTTT.